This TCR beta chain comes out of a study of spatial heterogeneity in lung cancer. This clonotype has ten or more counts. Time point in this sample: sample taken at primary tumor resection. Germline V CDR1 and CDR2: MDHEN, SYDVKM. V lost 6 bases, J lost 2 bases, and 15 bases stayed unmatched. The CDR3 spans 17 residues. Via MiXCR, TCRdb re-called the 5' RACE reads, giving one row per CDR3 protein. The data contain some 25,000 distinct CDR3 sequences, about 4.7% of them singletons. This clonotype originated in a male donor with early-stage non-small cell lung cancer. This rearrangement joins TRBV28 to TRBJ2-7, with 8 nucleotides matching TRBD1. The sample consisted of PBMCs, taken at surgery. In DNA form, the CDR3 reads TGTGCCAGCAGCTTTCCCACCACGGGACAGGTAACCTACGAGCAGTACTTC. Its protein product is CASSFPTTGQVTYEQYF. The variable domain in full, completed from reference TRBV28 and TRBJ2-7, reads DVKVTQSSRYLVKRTGEKVFLECVQDMDHENMFWYRQDPGLGLRLIYFSYDVKMKEKGDIPEGYSVSREKKERFSLILESASTNQTSMYLCASSFPTTGQVTYEQYFGPGTRLTVT.